This TCR beta chain was found in a study of blood T cells in healthy people across ages (dated by TCRdb to between 2014 and 2017). Background for the entire study: In model experiments, template switching captured roughly one uniquely barcoded TCR beta cDNA molecule for every two T cells. Using deep sequencing normalized with unique cDNA molecular identifiers, the study measured how TCR beta repertoire diversity changes with age. The donors were divided into four age groups: young (average roughly 17 years), middle-aged (almost 40), aged (about 61) and long-lived (roughly 88). Two additional independent replicas of 1 million unique cDNA reads from the same blood draw were analyzed for two donors (one aged 18 to 30 and one aged 80 or older). What the research found in general, with its limitations: The CMV infection status of donors was not known, potentially confounding age-related changes in expanded clonotypes. Because profiling used bulk unsorted PBMCs, naive and antigen-experienced compartments could not be compared conclusively. Estimates of total diversity from one million sequenced T cells were regarded as lower bounds and underestimates. The long-lived group showed more naive CD4+ T cells, fewer expanded clones and increased TCR diversity than the aged group, suggesting age selection. There was a strong correlation between observed TCR beta diversity and the percentage of naive T cells measured by flow cytometry. Observed TCR beta diversity per million T cells fell roughly linearly with age, and a significant reduction was already apparent by age about 43.

V is reduced by 4 bases and J by 3 bases, leaving a spacing of 7 bases between them. Including cysteine and phenylalanine, the CDR3 has 13 amino acids. Solely the CDR3 DNA is kept, with 39 bases framed from the first base. The germline V gene sets CDR1 to SNHLY and CDR2 to FYNNEI. The library was produced with 5' RACE. The sample was run on an Illumina HiSeq 2500. A second PCR of roughly 7 to 11 cycles was performed with a sample-barcoded 5' primer and a J-beta primer mix. A template-switch 5' adaptor carrying 12 random nucleotides introduced a unique molecular identifier onto each TCR beta cDNA molecule. Each sample yielded at least 3 million CDR3-containing paired-end reads. All of the RNA was converted into first-strand cDNA using the Mint cDNA synthesis kit, with a TRBC-specific oligonucleotide serving as the primer. All cDNA was treated with uracil-DNA glycosylase and then went through a first 18-cycle PCR with the universal primers M1SS and BC2_uni_R. The study's processing was this. For normalization, 1 million high-quality reads, each with a distinct molecular identifier, were randomly selected from each sample. Reads sharing molecular identifiers were discarded rather than binned into consensus sequences. MiTCR, run with a Q25 quality threshold and the strictest error-elimination algorithm, handled CDR3 identification, clonotype clustering and error correction. A nonparametric unseen species model with Euler transformation was used to estimate a lower bound on total TCR beta diversity. The raw public reads went through TCRdb reprocessing: fastp at Q25, MiXCR clone calling, in-frame beta chains kept. Every CDR3 protein is listed once, alongside the most common genes and DNA of its rows. The V and J calls and clone size are TCRdb's, not the authors'. The table for this sample lists roughly 800,000 distinct CDR3 sequences; just under 25% of them were counted only once. 3% to 4.5% of the sample belongs to the ten largest clones.

A note on this clonotype: The antigen this receptor binds is unknown. Base qualities are not at hand, and no much larger clone is one base apart.

Systemically healthy Caucasian individuals from Russia, 39 in total and aged roughly 6 to 95 years, were included as donors. About 9.6 milliliters of peripheral blood were collected from each donor into EDTA-treated Vacutainer tubes. Ficoll-Paque density-gradient centrifugation was used to isolate PBMCs, with at least 6.5 million obtained per sample. Trizol reagent was used to extract total RNA from PBMCs, with at least 5 micrograms per sample. The percentages of naive CD45RAhigh/CD27high T cells were determined by flow cytometry on a PBMC aliquot from every donor. In addition, the sample was reused for a study of T cells of mothers and their children. Drawing on the second study: Nine systemically healthy Caucasian individuals, comprising three mothers and their six children, were included as donors. cDNA synthesis used all of the extracted RNA, with approximately 1.6 ug of RNA in each 15 ul reaction. In the second PCR, sample barcodes and 2-4 random nucleotides were introduced via the M1S primer. More than 8 million TCR beta CDR3 reads were obtained from each mother, and some 3.3 million reads were obtained from each child. Thymic selection shapes the output of TCR recombination in a similar way in related and unrelated pairs, and inherited differences have a minor effect. Normalized repertoire overlap was always found to be slightly, but never significantly, higher in related mother-child pairs than in unrelated mother-child pairs. With a sensitivity of approximately 100 clones per million clonotypes, no persistent microchimeric T cell clones were detected. To look for features that set related mother-child pairs apart from unrelated individuals, the researchers ran deep NGS to compare the TCR beta repertoires of mothers and children. On average, the children were around 11 +/- 4 years old, while the mothers were approximately 41 +/- 4 years old. Libraries were sequenced on Illumina HiSeq 2000 with 100+100 nt paired-end reads after adapter ligation with NEBNext reagents. To prevent cross-contamination, the mother and child libraries were prepared one month apart and sequenced in separate runs. Between roughly 450,000 and 2,200,000 distinct TCR beta clonotypes were identified per donor. Naive TCR beta clonotypes were estimated from low-frequency clonotypes matched to each donor's FACS-determined naive share, without sorting.

Here the chain combines TRBV2 and TRBJ1-5; a weak D assignment points to TRBD1 (5 bases agree). Material for sequencing was blood. The TCR sequence derives from a boy aged 10-17 years in good health. Here is the DNA: TGTGCCAGCAGTGGACAGTTCAATCAGCCCCAGCATTTT. Its protein reads: CASSGQFNQPQHF. With the portions outside the CDR3 filled from the reference TRBV2 and TRBJ1-5 genes, the complete variable region becomes EPEVTQTPSHQVTQMGQEVILRCVPISNHLYFYWYRQILGQKVEFLVSFYNNEISEKSEIFDDQFSVERPDGSNFTLKIRSTKLEDSAMYFCASSGQFNQPQHFGDGTRLSIL.